This TCR beta chain is drawn from a study of shared clonotypes between healthy human individuals. Study at large: Aged between 18 and 49, the donors were two women and three men. Points from the study as a whole: Relative to clonotypes present in all four donors, those not shared had lower generation probabilities.

As for this clone: Its target is not known.

V lost 7 bases, J lost 2 bases, and 10 bases stayed unmatched. Per the germline V gene, CDR1 is SGHVS and CDR2 is FQNEAQ. There are 17 residues in the CDR3. The assay ran at deep level. TCRdb keeps only in-frame clones here, not all; method: immunoSEQ multiplex PCR. Of 1.4 million or so clones listed, approximately 98.5% were seen once; the top ten hold 0.36%. This clonotype was obtained from a man aged 30 to 45 in good health. Source material: naive CD4+ T cells sorted from blood. Noted subset: CD45RA+ positively selected. The V gene is TRBV7-8, the J gene TRBJ1-5, with 11 positions matching TRBD1. The CDR3 region is CASTRGQGALGNQPQHF. The DNA of the CDR3 is TGTGCCAGCACCCGAGGACAGGGGGCTTTGGGCAATCAGCCCCAGCATTTT.